The 26 T cell receptor beta chains presented below share a single source sample, sequenced in a study of vaccination effects on CD4 cells after COVID-19. For these receptors, no antigen is known. Libraries were prepared by immunoSEQ multiplex PCR; TCRdb keeps only in-frame clonotypes and omits some of them. The sample yields 9,500 to 15,000 clones, approximately 71% seen once. CD4+ T cells specific for antigen were expanded with viral peptide pools by the ViraFEST assay before sequencing. Cells that had been cultured for ten to eleven days were the source of isolated CD4+ T cells. Each person got two doses of an mRNA SARS-CoV-2 vaccine, BNT162b2 or mRNA-1273. The material sequenced was CD4+ T cells from PBMCs cultured with SARS-CoV-2 spike peptides, taken after COVID-19 vaccination. These receptors were collected from a human donor who received a COVID-19 vaccine.

The V and J genes are TRBV30 and TRBJ1-6; TRBD1 agrees at 8 bases. Unmatched junction bases numbered 15, after V lost 0 bases and J lost 8 bases. Germline-derived CDR1 and CDR2 are GTSNPN and SVGIG (reference sequence). This CDR3 is 18 amino acids long. The CDR3 spells CAWSVRGTGLGPDSPLHF. The CDR3, as DNA: TGTGCCTGGAGTGTAAGGGGGACAGGTTTAGGGCCGGATTCACCCCTCCACTTT.

This clone was counted once. The rearrangement uses TRBV2 and TRBJ1-2; D is uncertain. The length of the CDR3 is 14 residues. Trimming took off 6 bases at V and 0 bases at J, with 11 bases between the two ends. Germline loops: CDR1 SNHLY, CDR2 FYNNEI. The DNA of the CDR3 is TGTGCCAGCAGGGTGCCGGAAGCTAACTATGGCTACACCTTC. It codes for CASRVPEANYGYTF.

This clone was seen more than once but under ten times. The J gene is TRBJ2-7, the V gene TRBV2; no clear D gene. The CDR3 is made up of 13 amino acids. The germline gives CDR1 SNHLY, CDR2 FYNNEI. V was clipped by 3 bases and J by 6 bases, with 12 bases between them. The CDR3 loop is CASSELELFEQYF. In DNA form, the CDR3 reads TGTGCCAGCAGTGAGTTGGAGCTCTTCGAGCAGTACTTC.

This clone was picked up a small number of times. The gene calls are TRBV5-1 and TRBJ2-7; maybe TRBD1 (6 bases). Looked up from germline, CDR1 is SGHRS and CDR2 is YFSETQ. This CDR3 contains 13 residues. Trimming stripped 4 bases from V and 5 bases from J, with 13 bases between. CDR3 residues: CASSLTGFDEQYF. The CDR3 nucleotides read TGCGCCAGCAGCCTGACAGGTTTCGACGAGCAGTACTTC.

There are a few counts of this clone. V usage is TRBV2 and J usage is TRBJ2-7; D is uncertain. Deletions cut 6 bases from V and 2 bases from J, with 11 bases between. This CDR3 comprises 13 residues. The germline gives CDR1 SNHLY, CDR2 FYNNEI. CDR3: CASSPRRAYEQYF. The CDR3 DNA reads as TGTGCCAGCAGCCCAAGGAGAGCCTACGAGCAGTACTTC.

This clone was recorded a few times. The J gene is TRBJ2-5, the V gene TRBV5-1, with 7 bases aligning to TRBD1. The germline V gene has CDR1 SGHRS and CDR2 YFSETQ. With V trimmed by 4 bases and J by 1 base, 4 bases remained unmatched. CDR3 length: 14 residues. CDR3 DNA sequence: TGCGCCAGCAGCCCGGGACAGACCCAAGAGACCCAGTACTTC. Amino acids: CASSPGQTQETQYF.

The chain is built from TRBV28 and TRBJ1-2, with a weak D call TRBD1 (5 bases). V lost 7 bases and J lost 2, with 14 bases in between. Germline V gene data show CDR1 as MDHEN and CDR2 as SYDVKM. This CDR3 region has 14 residues. The CDR3 DNA sequence: TGTGCCAGCATAGGGACCTCGGAGAACTATGGCTACACCTTC. This codes for CASIGTSENYGYTF.

The V call is TRBV30, the J call TRBJ2-1; D unresolved. V was cut by 3 bases and J by 5 bases, with 14 bases left in between. This CDR3 is 14 amino acids long. Germline V gives CDR1 GTSNPN, CDR2 SVGIG (reference sequence). Here the CDR3 reads CAWREGFWDNEQFF. CDR3 bases: TGTGCCTGGAGAGAAGGGTTCTGGGACAATGAGCAGTTCTTC.

This rearrangement joins TRBV30 to TRBJ1-1, with D unresolved. The germline V and J ends were trimmed by 2 bases and 6 bases, with 13 bases remaining between them. The CDR3 runs to 13 residues. CDR1 and CDR2 (germline): GTSNPN, SVGIG (reference sequence). Here the CDR3 reads CAWSQTRGAEAFF. The CDR3, as DNA: TGTGCCTGGAGTCAGACTCGCGGGGCTGAAGCTTTCTTT.

The chain joins TRBV6-5 to TRBJ2-5; TRBD1 matches at 9 bases. Germline V gene sequence: CDR1 MNHEY, CDR2 SVGAGI. V shed 6 bases, J shed 7 bases, and the junction held 12 bases outside the gene matches. The CDR3 contains 15 residues. The CDR3 loop is CASSRDGQGYGTQYF. Written as DNA, the CDR3 is TGTGCCAGCAGCCGCGACGGACAGGGGTATGGGACCCAGTACTTC.

The rearrangement joins TRBV4-2 to TRBJ1-1; TRBD1 aligns across 8 bases. Germline values: CDR1 LGHNA, CDR2 YNFKEQ. CDR3 length: 17 amino acids. Trimming cost V 0 bases and J 2 bases; bases outside gene matches: 8. The CDR3 loop is CASSQELEDRVNTEAFF. The CDR3 DNA reads as TGTGCCAGCAGCCAAGAGTTGGAGGACAGGGTAAACACTGAAGCTTTCTTT.

The CDR3 sequence: CAWTRGVLNYEQYF. CDR3 nucleotide sequence: TGTGCCTGGACCCGGGGCGTCTTAAACTACGAGCAGTACTTC. J is TRBJ2-7 and V is TRBV30; D possibly uses TRBD1 or TRBD2 (5 bases each). The CDR3 is 14 residues long. Germline CDR1 GTSNPN, CDR2 SVGIG (reference sequence). V lost 4 bases and J lost 3, with 16 bases in between.

This clone rates as large. The rearrangement uses TRBV7-2 and TRBJ2-2, with 7 bases fitting TRBD2. This CDR3 is 16 amino acids long. Germline CDR1 SGHTA, CDR2 FQGNSA. Trimming removed 4 bases from V and 1 base from J; junction bases left unmatched: 6. CDR3 sequence: CASSSGSGVNTGELFF. CDR3 DNA: TGTGCCAGCAGCTCAGGGAGCGGGGTGAACACCGGGGAGCTGTTTTTT.

The chain recombines TRBV28 with TRBJ1-6; unclear D gene. CDR3 size: 14 residues. V was shortened by 1 base and J by 9 bases, with 10 bases between the two germline ends. Germline lookup yields CDR1 MDHEN and CDR2 SYDVKM. CDR3 sequence: CASSLFGESSPLHF. In DNA, the CDR3 is TGTGCCAGCAGTTTATTTGGGGAAAGTTCACCCCTCCACTTT.

The chain is built from TRBV6-4 and TRBJ2-6, with TRBD1 matching 10 bases. The CDR3 covers 19 residues. J was trimmed by 0 bases and V by 5 bases; bases with no gene match: 10. Germline-derived CDR1 and CDR2 are MRHNA and SNTAGT. The CDR3 region is CASSPLRQGASSGANVLTF. CDR3 in DNA: TGTGCCAGCAGTCCCCTACGACAGGGGGCCAGCTCTGGGGCCAACGTCCTGACTTTC.

In its sample, this clone was seen once. The genes are TRBV3-1 (or the pseudogene TRBV3-2) and TRBJ2-1; 10 bases fit TRBD2. V lost 0 bases, J lost 0 bases, and 11 bases stayed unmatched. Germline V gene data show CDR1 as LGHDT and CDR2 as YNNKEL (reference sequence). The CDR3 runs 20 residues. Written as DNA, the CDR3 is TGTGCCAGCAGCCAAGAGGCCCGGACTAGCGGCCGCTTCTCCTACAATGAGCAGTTCTTC. This sequence encodes CASSQEARTSGRFSYNEQFF.

By proportion, this clone is medium-sized. This chain uses TRBV3-1 (or the pseudogene TRBV3-2) with TRBJ2-7; D is ambiguous. Trimming stripped 2 bases from V and 7 bases from J, with 9 bases between. Looked up from germline, CDR1 is LGHDT and CDR2 is YNNKEL (reference sequence). The CDR3 has 12 amino acids. Written as DNA, the CDR3 is TGTGCCAGCAGCCAACTCGGTTGGGAGCAGTACTTC. This encodes CASSQLGWEQYF.

The chain employs TRBV2 and TRBJ2-7; 7 positions match TRBD1. The V segment lost 9 bases and the J segment 2 bases; nucleotides outside the gene matches: 7. The CDR3 loop spans 13 amino acids. From germline, CDR1 is SNHLY and CDR2 FYNNEI. The CDR3 sequence is CASTGQDTYEQYF. The CDR3 nucleotides read TGTGCCAGTACCGGACAGGACACCTACGAGCAGTACTTC.

As DNA, the CDR3 is TGTGCCAGCTCACCACAGGGACTAGCGAGCACAGATACGCAGTATTTT. Translation: CASSPQGLASTDTQYF. J is TRBJ2-3 and V is TRBV18, with 10 bases that match TRBD2. J gave up 0 bases and V 1 base, and 1 base lay outside the gene matches. Germline V gives CDR1 KGHSH, CDR2 LQKENI. There are 16 residues in the CDR3.

V and J are TRBV6-5 and TRBJ1-3; TRBD1 might be the D (5 bases). This CDR3 has 14 amino acids. Germline V CDR1 and CDR2: MNHEY, SVGAGI. Trimming pared 7 bases from V and 0 bases from J, leaving 10 bases between. DNA of the CDR3: TGTGCCAGCATTATGGGGGGCTCTGGAAACACCATATATTTT. This codes for CASIMGGSGNTIYF.

This clone was observed once. The rearrangement joins TRBV6-4 to TRBJ2-3; D possibly matches TRBD1 or TRBD2 (5 bases each). V was shortened by 3 bases and J by 2 bases, with 21 bases between the two germline ends. The CDR3 sequence is 18 residues long. Germline CDR1 MRHNA, CDR2 SNTAGT. The chain's CDR3 is CASSERGIGSRYTDTQYF. The CDR3 nucleotides read TGTGCCAGCAGTGAGAGGGGAATTGGTTCACGCTACACAGATACGCAGTATTTT.

The chain has TRBV5-1 and TRBJ1-6, with unresolved D. The V and J ends lost 1 base and 7 bases respectively, with 12 bases between them. The length of the CDR3 is 15 residues. Germline CDR1 and CDR2: SGHRS and YFSETQ. The CDR3 bases are TGCGCCAGCAGCTTGCTCACAGAAGGGAATTCACCCCTCCACTTT. Encoded protein: CASSLLTEGNSPLHF.

To note about this clone: At one end, the junction sequence differs from germline, possibly due to a read error. The V and J genes are TRBV29-1 and TRBJ1-1; D gene uncertain. The CDR3 runs 13 residues. Germline V CDR1 and CDR2: SQVTM, ANQGSEA. CDR3 in DNA: TGCAGCGTTGAAGTCCAGATGAACGCTGAAGCTTTCTTT. Encoded protein: CSVEVQMNAEAFF.

The sample holds a few counts of this clone. The genes are TRBV27 and TRBJ2-1, with D uncertain. Trimming cost V 6 bases and J 4 bases, with 7 bases left between them. CDR1 is MNHEY and CDR2 is SMNVEV in the germline V gene (reference sequence). The CDR3 is 12 residues long. In DNA, the CDR3 is TGTGCCAGCAGGGCCGAGTACAATGAGCAGTTCTTC. This gives the protein CASRAEYNEQFF.

The rearrangement links TRBV19 to TRBJ1-2, with D hard to call. Trimming stripped 3 bases from V and 3 bases from J, with 5 bases between. Germline-derived CDR1 and CDR2 are LNHDA and SQIVND (reference sequence). The CDR3 contains 12 residues. In nucleotides, the CDR3 is TGTGCCAGTAGTATGGAACACTATGGCTACACCTTC. Translation: CASSMEHYGYTF. The whole variable domain, remainder taken from reference TRBV19 and TRBJ1-2, is DGGITQSPKYLFRKEGQNVTLSCEQNLNHDAMYWYRQDPGQGLRLIYYSQIVNDFQKGDIAEGYSVSREKKESFPLTVTSAQKNPTAFYLCASSMEHYGYTFGSGTRLTVV.

The gene calls are TRBV6-5 and TRBJ1-2; 7 nucleotides match TRBD1. Germline CDR1 reads MNHEY; CDR2 reads SVGAGI. Unmatched junction bases numbered 3, after V lost 2 bases and J lost 6 bases. This CDR3 contains 13 residues. CDR3 loop: CASSYGQDDGYTF. Here the CDR3 DNA reads TGTGCCAGCAGTTACGGACAGGACGATGGCTACACCTTC.